The clone carrying this T cell receptor (beta chain) appeared a few times. Its antigen is unidentified. The PCR was carried out with 60 Vbeta primers and 13 Jbeta primers. Using immunoSEQ multiplex PCR, the repertoire was profiled, and TCRdb retains in-frame clones only, with some absent. The sample has 130,000 to 150,000 clones; over 70% are singletons. Germline V gene data show CDR1 as GTSNPN and CDR2 as SVGIG (reference sequence). The CDR3 contains 10 residues. V shed 7 bases and J 8 bases; nucleotides not matched to a gene: 4. This sample was included in a study of cytomegalovirus exposure and HLA in healthy donors. Study at large: From HLA-typed donors, an early data release held roughly 89 million unique TCRs. Whole-study findings and limits: TCR beta V segments were, for the most part, productive about 87% or about 30% of the time in an earlier analysis. A later analysis found TCR association rates differed by HLA locus, highest for DRB1 and lowest for HLA-C. CMV antigen specificity was confirmed in vitro for three CMV-associated chains.

The receptor was isolated from a male donor in good health and CMV-seronegative. The rearrangement links TRBV30 to TRBJ1-2; 7 bases line up with TRBD1. Source material: PBMCs. As DNA, the CDR3 is TGTGCCTTGACAGGGAGAGGCTACACCTTC. It is translated as CALTGRGYTF.